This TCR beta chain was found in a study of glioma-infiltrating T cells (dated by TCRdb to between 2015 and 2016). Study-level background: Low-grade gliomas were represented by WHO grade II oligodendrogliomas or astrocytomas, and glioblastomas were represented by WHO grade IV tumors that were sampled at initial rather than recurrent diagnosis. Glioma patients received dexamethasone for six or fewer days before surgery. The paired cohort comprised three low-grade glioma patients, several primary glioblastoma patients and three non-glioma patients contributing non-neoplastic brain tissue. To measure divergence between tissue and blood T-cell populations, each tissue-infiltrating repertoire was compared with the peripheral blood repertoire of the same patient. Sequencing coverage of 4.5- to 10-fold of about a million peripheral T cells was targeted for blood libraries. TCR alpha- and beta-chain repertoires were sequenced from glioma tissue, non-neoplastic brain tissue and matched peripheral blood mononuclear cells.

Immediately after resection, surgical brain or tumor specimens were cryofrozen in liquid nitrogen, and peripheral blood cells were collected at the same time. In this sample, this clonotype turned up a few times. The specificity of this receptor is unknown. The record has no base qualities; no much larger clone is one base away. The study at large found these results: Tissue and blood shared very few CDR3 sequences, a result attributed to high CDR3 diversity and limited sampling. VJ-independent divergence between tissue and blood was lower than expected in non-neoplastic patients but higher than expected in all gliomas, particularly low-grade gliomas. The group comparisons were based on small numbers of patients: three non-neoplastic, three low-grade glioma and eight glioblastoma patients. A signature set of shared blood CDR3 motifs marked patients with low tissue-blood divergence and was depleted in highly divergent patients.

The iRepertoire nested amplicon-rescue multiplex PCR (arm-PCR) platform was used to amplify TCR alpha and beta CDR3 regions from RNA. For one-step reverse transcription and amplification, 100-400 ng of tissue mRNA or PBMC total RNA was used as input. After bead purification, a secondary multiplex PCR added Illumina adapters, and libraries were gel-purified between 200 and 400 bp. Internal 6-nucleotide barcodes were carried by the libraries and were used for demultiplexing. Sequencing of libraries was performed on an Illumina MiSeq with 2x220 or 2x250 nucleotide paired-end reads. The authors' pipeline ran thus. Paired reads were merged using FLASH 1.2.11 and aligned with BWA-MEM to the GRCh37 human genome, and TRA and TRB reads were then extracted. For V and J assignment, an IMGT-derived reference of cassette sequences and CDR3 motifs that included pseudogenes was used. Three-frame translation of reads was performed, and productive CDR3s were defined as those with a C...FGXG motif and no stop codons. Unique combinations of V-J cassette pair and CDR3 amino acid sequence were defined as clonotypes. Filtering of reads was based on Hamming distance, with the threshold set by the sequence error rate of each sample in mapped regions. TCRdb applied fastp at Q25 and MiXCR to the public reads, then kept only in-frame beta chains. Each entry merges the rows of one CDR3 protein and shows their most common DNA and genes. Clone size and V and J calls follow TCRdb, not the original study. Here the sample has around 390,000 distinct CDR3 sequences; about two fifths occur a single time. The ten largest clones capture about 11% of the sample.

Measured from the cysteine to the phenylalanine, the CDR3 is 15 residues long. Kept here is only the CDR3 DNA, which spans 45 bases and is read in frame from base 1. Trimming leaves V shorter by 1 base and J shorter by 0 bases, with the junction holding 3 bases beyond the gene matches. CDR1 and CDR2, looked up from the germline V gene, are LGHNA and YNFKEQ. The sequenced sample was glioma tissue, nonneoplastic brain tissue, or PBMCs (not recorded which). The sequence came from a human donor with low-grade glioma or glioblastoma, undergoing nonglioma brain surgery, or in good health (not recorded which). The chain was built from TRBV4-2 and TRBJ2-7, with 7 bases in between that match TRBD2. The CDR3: CASSQVGDYSYEQYF. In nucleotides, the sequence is TGTGCCAGCAGCCAAGTAGGGGACTACTCCTACGAGCAGTACTTC.